The rows below give T cell receptor beta chains drawn from one sample of a study of shared clonotypes between healthy human individuals. This table comes from immunoSEQ multiplex PCR, and its TCRdb copy is limited to in-frame clones, with some not included. The table includes 1.5 million to 2.5 million clones, approximately 95% detected once. Sequences were obtained from naive CD8+ T cells sorted from blood. The receptors stem from a man between 18 and 29 years old in good health. CDR3s include the opening cysteine and the closing phenylalanine or tryptophan. D genes are given only for firm matches. Only part of the rows carry a size: once, few, many, or a class if the clone is expanded.

CDR3: CASSGVGQGFYEQYF
DNA: TGTGCCAGCAGTGGGGTGGGACAGGGTTTCTACGAGCAGTACTTC
size: NA
D: TRBD1
V: TRBV2
J: TRBJ2-7

CDR3: CASSTGTSIYEQYF
DNA: TGTGCTAGTAGTACCGGGACTAGTATATACGAGCAGTACTTC
size: NA
D: TRBD2
V: TRBV19
J: TRBJ2-7

CDR3: CASSSYPTLATNEKLFF
DNA: TGTGCCAGCAGTTCCTACCCGACCCTTGCAACTAATGAAAAACTGTTTTTT
size: NA
D: NA
V: TRBV28
J: TRBJ1-4

CDR3: CASSYDPDHEQFF
DNA: TGTGCCAGCAGCTACGACCCAGATCATGAGCAGTTCTTC
size: NA
D: NA
V: TRBV11-2
J: TRBJ2-1

CDR3: CASSQEGAGIRAEAFF
DNA: TGCGCCAGCAGCCAAGAGGGGGCAGGGATTCGGGCTGAAGCTTTCTTT
size: NA
D: NA
V: TRBV4-1
J: TRBJ1-1

CDR3: CASSHLAGQGEKLFF
DNA: TGTGCCAGCAGCCACCTGGCGGGCCAGGGTGAAAAACTGTTTTTT
size: NA
D: NA
V: TRBV7-8
J: TRBJ1-4

CDR3: CASSLYGTPSSYEQYF
DNA: TGTGCCAGCAGTTTATATGGGACACCTAGCTCCTACGAGCAGTACTTC
size: NA
D: NA
V: TRBV27
J: TRBJ2-7

CDR3: CASSVGNEQFF
DNA: TGTGCCAGCAGCGTCGGAAATGAGCAGTTCTTC
size: once
D: NA
V: TRBV2
J: TRBJ2-1

CDR3: CASSLWGYEQYF
DNA: TGTGCCAGCAGCTTATGGGGTTACGAGCAGTACTTC
size: NA
D: NA
V: TRBV7-9
J: TRBJ2-7

CDR3: CASSQLSQETQYF
DNA: TGTGCCAGCAGCCAACTCTCGCAAGAGACCCAGTACTTC
size: once
D: NA
V: TRBV7-9
J: TRBJ2-5

CDR3: CASSQENGAGELFF
DNA: TGTGCCAGCAGCCAAGAAAACGGGGCCGGGGAGCTGTTTTTT
size: NA
D: NA
V: TRBV4-2
J: TRBJ2-2

CDR3: CASSEGGGTVYEQYF
DNA: TGTGCCAGCAGTGAAGGGGGAGGGACAGTCTACGAGCAGTACTTC
size: NA
D: NA
V: TRBV6-1
J: TRBJ2-7

CDR3: CASLRFSDEQFF
DNA: TGTGCCAGCCTACGTTTCTCCGATGAGCAGTTCTTC
size: NA
D: NA
V: TRBV7-9
J: TRBJ2-1

CDR3: CASSQDVLGTGELFF
DNA: TGCGCCAGCAGCCAAGATGTGTTAGGGACCGGGGAGCTGTTTTTT
size: NA
D: NA
V: TRBV4-3
J: TRBJ2-2

CDR3: CASSYSFGEVDYEQYF
DNA: TGTGCCAGCAGTTACTCATTTGGGGAGGTCGACTACGAGCAGTACTTC
size: once
D: NA
V: TRBV6-6
J: TRBJ2-7

CDR3: CASSYSEGRTDTQYF
DNA: TGTGCCAGCAGTTACTCAGAGGGGCGCACAGATACGCAGTATTTT
size: NA
D: NA
V: TRBV6-6
J: TRBJ2-3

CDR3: CASSGQYSNQPQHF
DNA: TGTGCCAGCAGTGGACAGTATAGCAATCAGCCCCAGCATTTT
size: NA
D: NA
V: TRBV6-5
J: TRBJ1-5

CDR3: CASSEVRRSSYNEQFF
DNA: TGTGCCAGCAGTGAGGTCAGGCGGAGCTCCTACAATGAGCAGTTCTTC
size: once
D: NA
V: TRBV6-1
J: TRBJ2-1

CDR3: CASSVGVGHEAFF
DNA: TGTGCCAGCAGCGTAGGGGTAGGACATGAAGCTTTCTTT
size: NA
D: NA
V: TRBV9
J: TRBJ1-1

CDR3: CSVEEQGASYEQYF
DNA: TGCAGCGTTGAAGAACAGGGGGCCTCCTACGAGCAGTACTTC
size: NA
D: TRBD1
V: TRBV29-1
J: TRBJ2-7

CDR3: CASSYTGPSYNEQFF
DNA: TGCGCCAGCAGCTATACAGGTCCCTCCTACAATGAGCAGTTCTTC
size: NA
D: NA
V: TRBV5-1
J: TRBJ2-1

CDR3: CASSVADRATDGYTF
DNA: TGTGCCAGCAGCGTAGCTGACAGGGCTACGGATGGCTACACCTTC
size: NA
D: TRBD1
V: TRBV9
J: TRBJ1-2

CDR3: CASSLAQETQYF
DNA: TGTGCCAGCAGCTTAGCCCAAGAGACCCAGTACTTC
size: NA
D: NA
V: TRBV7-2
J: TRBJ2-5

CDR3: CVGGGAYEQYF
DNA: TGTGTCGGCGGTGGGGCCTACGAGCAGTACTTC
size: NA
D: NA
V: TRBV7-9
J: TRBJ2-7

CDR3: CASSPRDSRGSEAFF
DNA: TGTGCCAGTAGCCCCCGGGACAGCAGGGGATCTGAAGCTTTCTTT
size: NA
D: TRBD1
V: TRBV19
J: TRBJ1-1

CDR3: CASSYSTGPTEAFF
DNA: TGTGCCAGCAGTTACTCGACAGGGCCCACTGAAGCTTTCTTT
size: NA
D: TRBD1
V: TRBV6-5
J: TRBJ1-1

CDR3: CAWGEGRAEQYF
DNA: TGTGCCTGGGGTGAAGGGCGCGCCGAGCAGTACTTC
size: NA
D: NA
V: TRBV30
J: TRBJ2-7

CDR3: CASSESGSWSEQYF
DNA: TGTGCCAGCAGTGAAAGCGGGAGCTGGTCCGAGCAGTACTTC
size: NA
D: TRBD2
V: TRBV6-1
J: TRBJ2-7

CDR3: CASSRGGQGRNAYNEQFF
DNA: TGCGCCAGCAGCCGAGGGGGACAGGGAAGAAACGCCTACAATGAGCAGTTCTTC
size: NA
D: TRBD1
V: TRBV5-1
J: TRBJ2-1

CDR3: CASSQDRTSGLYNEQFF
DNA: TGCGCCAGCAGCCAAGATCGGACTAGCGGGTTGTACAATGAGCAGTTCTTC
size: NA
D: TRBD2
V: TRBV4-3
J: TRBJ2-1

CDR3: CASSLDGRPDTQYF
DNA: TGCGCCAGCAGCTTGGACGGGAGACCAGATACGCAGTATTTT
size: NA
D: NA
V: TRBV5-1
J: TRBJ2-3

CDR3: CASSLEAPGTPGRDTEAFF
DNA: TGTGCCAGCAGCTTAGAAGCCCCCGGGACCCCCGGACGGGACACTGAAGCTTTCTTT
size: once
D: NA
V: TRBV11-2
J: TRBJ1-1

CDR3: CASSLRAGVGYEQYF
DNA: TGTGCCAGCAGTCTTAGGGCGGGAGTGGGGTACGAGCAGTACTTC
size: NA
D: TRBD2
V: TRBV7-6
J: TRBJ2-7

CDR3: CASSYSVGEFDTEAFF
DNA: TGTGCCAGCAGTTACTCCGTTGGGGAGTTTGACACTGAAGCTTTCTTT
size: NA
D: NA
V: TRBV6-5
J: TRBJ1-1

CDR3: CASSQGTAANYGYTF
DNA: TGCGCCAGCAGCCAGGGGACCGCCGCTAACTATGGCTACACCTTC
size: once
D: NA
V: TRBV4-3
J: TRBJ1-2

CDR3: CASSQGGTEAFF
DNA: TGTGCCAGCAGCCAGGGGGGGACTGAAGCTTTCTTT
size: NA
D: TRBD1
V: TRBV25-1
J: TRBJ1-1

CDR3: CASSDMKGPNTEAFF
DNA: TGCGCCAGCAGTGATATGAAAGGGCCGAACACTGAAGCTTTCTTT
size: NA
D: NA
V: TRBV10-1
J: TRBJ1-1

CDR3: CASSLGRTGVSYEQYF
DNA: TGTGCCAGCAGCTTAGGCAGGACAGGAGTAAGCTACGAGCAGTACTTC
size: NA
D: TRBD1
V: TRBV13
J: TRBJ2-7

CDR3: CSARGSEAFF
DNA: TGCAGTGCTAGGGGTTCCGAAGCTTTCTTT
size: once
D: NA
V: TRBV20-1
J: TRBJ1-1

CDR3: CTTTGWDRGSYEQYF
DNA: TGTACCACCACCGGCTGGGACAGGGGTTCCTACGAGCAGTACTTC
size: NA
D: TRBD1
V: TRBV6-5
J: TRBJ2-7

CDR3: CASSSDRAGNTIYF
DNA: TGTGCCAGCAGTTCAGACAGGGCTGGAAACACCATATATTTT
size: NA
D: TRBD1
V: TRBV6-5
J: TRBJ1-3

CDR3: CAGRGLAGHLYEQYF
DNA: TGTGCCGGGAGGGGACTAGCGGGTCATCTCTACGAGCAGTACTTC
size: NA
D: TRBD2
V: TRBV30
J: TRBJ2-7

CDR3: CASSFAPGTVNTEAFF
DNA: TGTGCCAGCAGCTTCGCCCCCGGGACAGTGAACACTGAAGCTTTCTTT
size: NA
D: TRBD1
V: TRBV7-9
J: TRBJ1-1

CDR3: CAWSEGLAESYEQYF
DNA: TGTGCCTGGAGCGAGGGACTAGCGGAGTCCTACGAGCAGTACTTC
size: NA
D: TRBD2
V: TRBV30
J: TRBJ2-7

CDR3: CASITDSYNEQFF
DNA: TGTGCCAGCATCACTGACTCCTACAATGAGCAGTTCTTC
size: NA
D: NA
V: TRBV2
J: TRBJ2-1

CDR3: CASSHTITEAFF
DNA: TGTGCCAGCAGCCATACGATCACTGAAGCTTTCTTT
size: NA
D: NA
V: TRBV14
J: TRBJ1-1

CDR3: CASSWVGSNQPQHF
DNA: TGTGCCAGCAGCTGGGTCGGTAGCAATCAGCCCCAGCATTTT
size: NA
D: NA
V: TRBV28
J: TRBJ1-5

CDR3: CASSLGGGAPLHF
DNA: TGCGCCAGCAGCTTGGGGGGTGGGGCACCCCTCCACTTT
size: NA
D: NA
V: TRBV5-1
J: TRBJ1-6

CDR3: CASSRWEGRYTEAFF
DNA: TGTGCCAGCAGCCGCTGGGAGGGGAGGTACACTGAAGCTTTCTTT
size: NA
D: NA
V: TRBV13
J: TRBJ1-1

CDR3: CASSWGSGGISYNEQFF
DNA: TGTGCCAGTAGCTGGGGGTCGGGAGGGATTTCCTACAATGAGCAGTTCTTC
size: NA
D: TRBD2
V: TRBV19
J: TRBJ2-1

CDR3: CASSIMDTLDQPQHF
DNA: TGTGCCAGTAGTATTATGGACACTCTAGATCAGCCCCAGCATTTT
size: NA
D: NA
V: TRBV19
J: TRBJ1-5

CDR3: CASSLGGSRTGELFF
DNA: TGTGCCAGCAGCTTAGGGGGCAGTCGGACCGGGGAGCTGTTTTTT
size: NA
D: NA
V: TRBV13
J: TRBJ2-2

CDR3: CAWTPGQGFEGLFF
DNA: TGTGCCTGGACCCCGGGACAGGGCTTCGAGGGACTGTTTTTT
size: NA
D: TRBD1
V: TRBV30
J: TRBJ1-4

CDR3: CASTFLGGVRAYTF
DNA: TGTGCCAGCACCTTCCTGGGGGGGGTGCGGGCCTACACCTTC
size: NA
D: NA
V: TRBV28
J: TRBJ1-2

CDR3: CASSLSWDTEAFF
DNA: TGTGCCAGCAGTTTATCCTGGGACACTGAAGCTTTCTTT
size: NA
D: NA
V: TRBV28
J: TRBJ1-1